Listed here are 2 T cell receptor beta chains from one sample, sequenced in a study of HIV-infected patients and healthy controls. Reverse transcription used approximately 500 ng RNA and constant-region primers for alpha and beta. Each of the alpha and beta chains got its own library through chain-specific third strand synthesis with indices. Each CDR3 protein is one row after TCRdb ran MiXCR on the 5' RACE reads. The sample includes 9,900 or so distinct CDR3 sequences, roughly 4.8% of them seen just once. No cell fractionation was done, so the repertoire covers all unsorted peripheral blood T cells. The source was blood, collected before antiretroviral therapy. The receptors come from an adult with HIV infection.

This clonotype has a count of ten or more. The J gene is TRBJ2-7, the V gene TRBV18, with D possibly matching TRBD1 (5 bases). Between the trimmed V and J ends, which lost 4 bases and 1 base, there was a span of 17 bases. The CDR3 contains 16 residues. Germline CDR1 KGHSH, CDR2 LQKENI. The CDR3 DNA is TGTGCCAGCTCACAACTGGACATGGCTATTTCCTACGAGCAGTACTTC. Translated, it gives CASSQLDMAISYEQYF.

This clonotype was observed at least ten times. CDR3 nucleotide sequence: TGTGCCAGCAGTGCCCTCGGGACAGACCTCCGAGAGACCCAGTACTTC. Translation: CASSALGTDLRETQYF. The chain joins TRBV27 to TRBJ2-5; 7 nucleotides match TRBD1. Germline CDR1 and CDR2: MNHEY and SMNVEV (reference sequence). The CDR3 extends over 16 amino acids. The ends lost 5 bases at V and 4 bases at J; junction bases unmatched: 13.